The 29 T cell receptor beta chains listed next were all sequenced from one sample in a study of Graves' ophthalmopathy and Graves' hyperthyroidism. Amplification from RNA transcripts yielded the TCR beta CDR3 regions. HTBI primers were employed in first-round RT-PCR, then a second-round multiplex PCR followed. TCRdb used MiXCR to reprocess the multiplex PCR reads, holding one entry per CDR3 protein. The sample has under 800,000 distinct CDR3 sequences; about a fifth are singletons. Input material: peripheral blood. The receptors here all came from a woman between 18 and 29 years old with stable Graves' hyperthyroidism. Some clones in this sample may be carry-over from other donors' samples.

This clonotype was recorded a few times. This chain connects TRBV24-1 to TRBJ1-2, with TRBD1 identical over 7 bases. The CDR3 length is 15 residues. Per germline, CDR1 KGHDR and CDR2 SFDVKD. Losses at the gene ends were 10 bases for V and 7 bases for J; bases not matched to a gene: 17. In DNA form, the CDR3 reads TGTGCCACTTCAGACCCCGGCAGGGGGTTAGGTGGCTACACCTTC. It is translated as CATSDPGRGLGGYTF.

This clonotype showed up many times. Here the CDR3 reads CASSQQINTEAFF. The CDR3 DNA reads TGTGCCAGCAGCCAACAGATAAACACTGAAGCTTTCTTT. The chain employs TRBV6-1 and TRBJ1-1; D is unresolved. The germline CDR1 and CDR2 sequences are MNHNS and SASEGT. The CDR3 is 13 amino acids. V shed 6 bases and J shed 2 bases, with 10 bases lying between them.

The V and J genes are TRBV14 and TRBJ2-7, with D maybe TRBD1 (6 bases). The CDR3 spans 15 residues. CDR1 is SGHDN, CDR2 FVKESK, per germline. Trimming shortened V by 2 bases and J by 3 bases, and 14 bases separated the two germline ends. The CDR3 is CASSQFRGRVYEQYF. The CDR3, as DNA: TGTGCCAGCAGCCAATTCAGGGGCCGAGTCTACGAGCAGTACTTC.

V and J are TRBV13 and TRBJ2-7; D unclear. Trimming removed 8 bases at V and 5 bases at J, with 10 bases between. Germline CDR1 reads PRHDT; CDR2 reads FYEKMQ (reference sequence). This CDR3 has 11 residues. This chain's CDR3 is CASGTVHEQYF. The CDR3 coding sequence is TGTGCCAGCGGCACCGTCCACGAGCAGTACTTC.

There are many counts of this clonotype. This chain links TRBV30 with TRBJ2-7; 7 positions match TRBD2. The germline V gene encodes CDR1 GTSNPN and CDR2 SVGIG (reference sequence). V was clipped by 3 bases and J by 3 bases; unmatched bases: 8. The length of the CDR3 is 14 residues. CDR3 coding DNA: TGTGCCTGGAGCCACAGGCTAGCGGACTACGAGCAGTACTTC. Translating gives CAWSHRLADYEQYF.

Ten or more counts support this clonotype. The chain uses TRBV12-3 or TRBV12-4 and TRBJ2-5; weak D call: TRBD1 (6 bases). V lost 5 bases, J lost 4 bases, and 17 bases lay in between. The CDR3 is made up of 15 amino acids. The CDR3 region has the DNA TGTGCCAGCAGTGCCGCCGGGACAACGGGAGAGACCCAGTACTTC. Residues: CASSAAGTTGETQYF.

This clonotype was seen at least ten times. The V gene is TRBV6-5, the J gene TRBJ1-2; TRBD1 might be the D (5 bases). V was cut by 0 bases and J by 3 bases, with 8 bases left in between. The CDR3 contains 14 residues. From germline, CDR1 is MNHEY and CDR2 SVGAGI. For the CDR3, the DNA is TGTGCCAGCAGTTACTCGAGGGGCCACTATGGCTACACCTTC. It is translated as CASSYSRGHYGYTF.

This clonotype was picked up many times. As DNA, the CDR3 is TGTGCCAGCAGCTCCGGTTCTAGAAATACTGAAGCTTTCTTT. Translation: CASSSGSRNTEAFF. The rearrangement uses TRBV11-3 and TRBJ1-1; D is ambiguous. From germline, CDR1 is SGHNT and CDR2 YENEEA. This CDR3 spans 14 amino acids. Trimming took off 4 bases at V and 5 bases at J, with 14 bases between the two ends.

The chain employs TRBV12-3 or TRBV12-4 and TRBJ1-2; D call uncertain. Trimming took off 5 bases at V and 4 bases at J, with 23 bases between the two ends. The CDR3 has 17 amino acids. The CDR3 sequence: CASSHRPLGYSSYGYTF. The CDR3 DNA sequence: TGTGCCAGCAGTCATCGCCCGTTAGGGTATTCGAGCTATGGCTACACCTTC.

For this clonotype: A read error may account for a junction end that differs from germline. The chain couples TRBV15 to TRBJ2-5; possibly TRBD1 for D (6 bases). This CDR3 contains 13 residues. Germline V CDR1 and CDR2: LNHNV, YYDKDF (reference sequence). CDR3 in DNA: TGTGTCACCAGCAGATTCTCAGGGGAGACCCGGTACTTC. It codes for CVTSRFSGETRYF.

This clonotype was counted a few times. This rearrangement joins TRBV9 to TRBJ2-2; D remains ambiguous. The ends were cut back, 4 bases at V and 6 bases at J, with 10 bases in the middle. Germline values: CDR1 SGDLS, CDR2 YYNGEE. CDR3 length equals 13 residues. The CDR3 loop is CASSTDAAGELFF. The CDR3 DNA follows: TGTGCCAGCAGCACCGACGCTGCCGGGGAGCTGTTTTTT.

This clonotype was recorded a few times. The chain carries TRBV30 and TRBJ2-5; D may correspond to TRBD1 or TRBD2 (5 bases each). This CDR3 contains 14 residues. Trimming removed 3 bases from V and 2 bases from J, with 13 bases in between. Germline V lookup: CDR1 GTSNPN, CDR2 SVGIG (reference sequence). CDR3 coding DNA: TGTGCCTGGAGGTCGAGGGGTCGTCAAGAGACCCAGTACTTC. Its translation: CAWRSRGRQETQYF.

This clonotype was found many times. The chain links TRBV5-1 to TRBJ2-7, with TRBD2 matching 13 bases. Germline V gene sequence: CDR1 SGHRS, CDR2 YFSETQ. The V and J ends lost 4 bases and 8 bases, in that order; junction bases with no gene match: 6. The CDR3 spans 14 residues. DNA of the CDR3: TGCGCCAGCAGCCCAGGACTAGCGGGAGCTCAGCAGTACTTC. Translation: CASSPGLAGAQQYF.

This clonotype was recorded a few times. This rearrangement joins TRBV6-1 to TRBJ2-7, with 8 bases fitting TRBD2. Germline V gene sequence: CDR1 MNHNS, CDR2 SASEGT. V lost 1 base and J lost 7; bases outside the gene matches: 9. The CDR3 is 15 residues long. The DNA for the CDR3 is TGTGCCAGCAGTGAAGGATGGCGGGGGGCGAGAGAGCAGTACTTC. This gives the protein CASSEGWRGAREQYF.

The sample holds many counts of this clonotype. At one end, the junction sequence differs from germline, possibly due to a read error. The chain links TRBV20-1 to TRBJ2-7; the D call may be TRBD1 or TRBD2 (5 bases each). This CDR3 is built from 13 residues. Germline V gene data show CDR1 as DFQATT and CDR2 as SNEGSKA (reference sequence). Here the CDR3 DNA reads TGCAGTGCGAGGGGCCTCTCAAGCTACGAGCAGCACTTC. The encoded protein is CSARGLSSYEQHF.

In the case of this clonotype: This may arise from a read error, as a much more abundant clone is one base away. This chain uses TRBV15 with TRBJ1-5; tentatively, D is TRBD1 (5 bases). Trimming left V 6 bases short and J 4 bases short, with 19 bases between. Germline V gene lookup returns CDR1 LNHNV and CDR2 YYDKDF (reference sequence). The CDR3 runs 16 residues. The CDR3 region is CATSIMVSGGNQPQHF. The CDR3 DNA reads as TGTGCCACCAGTATAATGGTGTCTGGGGGGAATCAGCCCCAGCATTTT. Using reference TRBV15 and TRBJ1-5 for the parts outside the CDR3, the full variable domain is DAMVIQNPRYQVTQFGKPVTLSCSQTLNHNVMYWYQQKSSQAPKLLFHYYDKDFNNEADTPDNFQSRRPNTSFCFLDIRSPGLGDTAMYLCATSIMVSGGNQPQHFGDGTRLSIL.

The CDR3 sequence: CASSFGNSRGDTIYF. DNA for the CDR3: TGCGCCAGCAGTTTCGGAAATAGCAGGGGAGACACCATATATTTT. The chain carries TRBV5-1 and TRBJ1-3; D might be TRBD1 (6 bases). Deletions cut 5 bases from V and 8 bases from J, with 20 bases between. Germline CDR1 SGHRS, CDR2 YFSETQ. CDR3 size: 15 residues.

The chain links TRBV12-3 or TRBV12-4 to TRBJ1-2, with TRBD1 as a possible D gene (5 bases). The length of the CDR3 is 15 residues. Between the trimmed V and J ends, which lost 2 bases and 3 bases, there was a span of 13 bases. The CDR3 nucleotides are TGTGCCAGCAGTTTACAGGGTCCCAGCGACTATGGCTACACCTTC. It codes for CASSLQGPSDYGYTF.

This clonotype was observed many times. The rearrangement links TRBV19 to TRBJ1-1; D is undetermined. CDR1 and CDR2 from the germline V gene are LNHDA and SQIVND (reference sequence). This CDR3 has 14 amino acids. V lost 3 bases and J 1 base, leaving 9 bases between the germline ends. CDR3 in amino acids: CASSMIPGNTEAFF. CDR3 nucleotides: TGTGCCAGTAGTATGATACCAGGGAACACTGAAGCTTTCTTT.

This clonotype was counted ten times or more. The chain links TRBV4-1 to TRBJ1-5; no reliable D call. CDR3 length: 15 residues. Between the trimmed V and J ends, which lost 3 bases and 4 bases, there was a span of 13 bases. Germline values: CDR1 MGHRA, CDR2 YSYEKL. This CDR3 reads CASSQSTGQNQPQHF. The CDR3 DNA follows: TGCGCCAGCAGCCAGTCGACTGGCCAGAATCAGCCCCAGCATTTT.

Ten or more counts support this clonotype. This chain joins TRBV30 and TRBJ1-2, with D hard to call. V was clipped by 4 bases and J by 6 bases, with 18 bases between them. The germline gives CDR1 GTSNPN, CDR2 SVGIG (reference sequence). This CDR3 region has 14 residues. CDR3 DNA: TGTGCCTGGACCAAAGGAAGGGAAGGGAATGGCTACACCTTC. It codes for CAWTKGREGNGYTF.

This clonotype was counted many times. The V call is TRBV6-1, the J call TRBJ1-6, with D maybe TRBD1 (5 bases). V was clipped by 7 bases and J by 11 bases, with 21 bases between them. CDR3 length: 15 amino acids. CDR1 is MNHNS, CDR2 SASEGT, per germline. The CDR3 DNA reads TGTGCCAGCAAGACGAACCCAGGGAAACTGGCACCCCTCCACTTT. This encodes CASKTNPGKLAPLHF.

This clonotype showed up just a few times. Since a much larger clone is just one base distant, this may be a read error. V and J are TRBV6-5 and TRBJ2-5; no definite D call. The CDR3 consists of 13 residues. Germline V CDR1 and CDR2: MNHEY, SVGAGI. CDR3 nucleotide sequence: TGTGCCAGCGGTAGGGCTAGACGCGAGACCCAGTGCTTC. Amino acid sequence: CASGRARRETQCF.

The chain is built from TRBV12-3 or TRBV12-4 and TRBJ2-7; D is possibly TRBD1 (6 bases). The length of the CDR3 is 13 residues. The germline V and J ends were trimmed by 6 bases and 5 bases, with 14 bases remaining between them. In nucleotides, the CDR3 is TGTGCCAGCAGCTCCGGGACACTACACGAGCAGTACTTC. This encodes CASSSGTLHEQYF.

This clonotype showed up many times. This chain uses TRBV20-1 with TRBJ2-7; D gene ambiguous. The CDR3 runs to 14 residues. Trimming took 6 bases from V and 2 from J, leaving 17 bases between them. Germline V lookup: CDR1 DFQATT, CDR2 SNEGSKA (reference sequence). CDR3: CSALDVVNAYEQYF. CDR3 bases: TGCAGTGCCTTGGATGTGGTGAACGCCTACGAGCAGTACTTC.

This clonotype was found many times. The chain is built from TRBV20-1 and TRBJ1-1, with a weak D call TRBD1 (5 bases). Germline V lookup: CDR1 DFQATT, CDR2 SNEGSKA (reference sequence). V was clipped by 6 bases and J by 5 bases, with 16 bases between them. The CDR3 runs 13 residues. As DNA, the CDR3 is TGCAGTGCGATAGAGGGGAGGGTTACTGAAGCTTTCTTT. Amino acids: CSAIEGRVTEAFF.

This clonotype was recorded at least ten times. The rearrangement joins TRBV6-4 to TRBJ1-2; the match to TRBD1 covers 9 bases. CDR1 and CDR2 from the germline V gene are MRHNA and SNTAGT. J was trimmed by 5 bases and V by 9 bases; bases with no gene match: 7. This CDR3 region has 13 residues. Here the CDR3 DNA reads TGTGCCAGTACCGGGGACAGGGATTATGGCTACACCTTC. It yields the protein CASTGDRDYGYTF.

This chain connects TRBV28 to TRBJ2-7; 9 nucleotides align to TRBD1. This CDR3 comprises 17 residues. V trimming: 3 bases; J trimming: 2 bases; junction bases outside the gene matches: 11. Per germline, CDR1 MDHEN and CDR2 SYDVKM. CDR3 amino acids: CASSLQPRTGATYEQYF. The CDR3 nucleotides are TGTGCCAGCAGTTTGCAGCCTCGGACAGGGGCCACCTACGAGCAGTACTTC.

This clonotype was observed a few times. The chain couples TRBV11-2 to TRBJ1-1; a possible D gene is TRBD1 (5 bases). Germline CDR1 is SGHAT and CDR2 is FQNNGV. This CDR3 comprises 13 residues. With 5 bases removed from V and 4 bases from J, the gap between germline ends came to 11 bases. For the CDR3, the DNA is TGTGCCAGCAGCATGATGGGGGGCACTGAAGCTTTCTTT. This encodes CASSMMGGTEAFF. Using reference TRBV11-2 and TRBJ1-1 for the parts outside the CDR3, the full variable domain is EAGVAQSPRYKIIEKRQSVAFWCNPISGHATLYWYQQILGQGPKLLIQFQNNGVVDDSQLPKDRFSAERLKGVDSTLKIQPAKLEDSAVYLCASSMMGGTEAFFGQGTRLTVV.